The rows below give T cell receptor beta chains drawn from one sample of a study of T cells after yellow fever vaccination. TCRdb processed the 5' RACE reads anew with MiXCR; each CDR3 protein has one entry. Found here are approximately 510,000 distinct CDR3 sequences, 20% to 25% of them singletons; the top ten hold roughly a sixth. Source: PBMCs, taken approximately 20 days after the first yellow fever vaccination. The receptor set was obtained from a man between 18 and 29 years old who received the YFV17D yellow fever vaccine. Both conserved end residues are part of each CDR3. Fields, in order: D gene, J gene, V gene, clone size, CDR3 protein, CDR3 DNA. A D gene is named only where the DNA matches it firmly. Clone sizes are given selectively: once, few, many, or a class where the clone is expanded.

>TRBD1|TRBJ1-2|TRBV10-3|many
CAIRKGTGDGYTF
TGTGCCATCAGAAAAGGGACAGGGGACGGCTACACCTTC
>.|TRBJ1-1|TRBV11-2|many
CASSLLRMNTEAFF
TGTGCCAGCAGCTTGCTTCGTATGAACACTGAAGCTTTCTTT
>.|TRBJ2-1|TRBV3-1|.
CASSQVAGWNEQFF
TGTGCCAGCAGCCAAGTGGCAGGGTGGAATGAGCAGTTCTTC
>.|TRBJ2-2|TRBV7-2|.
CASPRSTGANTGELFF
TGTGCCAGTCCGCGGTCTACGGGGGCGAACACCGGGGAGCTGTTTTTT
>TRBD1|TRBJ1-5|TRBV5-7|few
CASSTASRDRGNQPQHF
TGTGCCAGCAGCACGGCGAGTAGGGACAGGGGAAATCAGCCCCAGCATTTT
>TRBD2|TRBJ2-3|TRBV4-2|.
CASSLVRSTSGGRKDTQYF
TGTGCCAGCAGCCTCGTCAGGAGCACTAGCGGGGGGAGAAAAGATACGCAGTATTTT
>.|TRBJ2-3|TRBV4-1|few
CASSPLPYF
TGCGCCAGCAGCCCCCTCCCGTATTTT
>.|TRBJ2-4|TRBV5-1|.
CASSLEGSDIQYF
TGCGCCAGCAGCTTGGAAGGGTCGGACATTCAGTACTTC
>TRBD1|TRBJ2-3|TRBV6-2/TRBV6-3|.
CASSWGQGGTDTQYF
TGTGCCAGCAGCTGGGGACAGGGAGGGACAGATACGCAGTATTTT
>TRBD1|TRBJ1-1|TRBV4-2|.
CASSQHSTGQGGTEAFF
TGTGCCAGCAGCCAACATTCAACAGGACAGGGAGGCACTGAAGCTTTCTTT
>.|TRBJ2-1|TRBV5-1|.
CASSLARQRYNEQFF
TGCGCCAGCAGCTTGGCCCGGCAGCGATACAATGAGCAGTTCTTC
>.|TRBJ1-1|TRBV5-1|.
CASSRGQTNTEAFF
TGCGCCAGCAGCCGGGGGCAAACGAACACTGAAGCTTTCTTT
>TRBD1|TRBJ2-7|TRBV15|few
CATSSRLQGYEQYF
TGTGCCACCAGCAGCCGTTTACAGGGGTACGAGCAGTACTTC
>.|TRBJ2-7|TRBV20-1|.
CSARTNYEQYF
TGCAGTGCTAGAACCAACTACGAGCAGTACTTC
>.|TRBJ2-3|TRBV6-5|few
CASSYHLGGLDTQYF
TGTGCCAGCAGTTACCACCTTGGGGGCCTAGATACGCAGTATTTT
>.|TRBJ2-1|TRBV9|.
CASSVDGTYNEQFF
TGTGCCAGCAGCGTAGATGGAACCTACAATGAGCAGTTCTTC
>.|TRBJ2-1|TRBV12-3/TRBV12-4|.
CASSEGNEEFF
TGTGCCAGCAGCGAGGGGAATGAGGAGTTCTTC
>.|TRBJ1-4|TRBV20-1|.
CSATEAHATNEKLFF
TGCAGTGCCACTGAGGCCCACGCGACTAATGAAAAACTGTTTTTT
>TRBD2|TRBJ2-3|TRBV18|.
CASSPRGLAGGADTQYF
TGTGCCAGCTCACCCCGCGGACTAGCGGGGGGCGCAGATACGCAGTATTTT
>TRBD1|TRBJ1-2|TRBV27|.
CASSLEGTGGNYGYTF
TGTGCCAGCAGTCTGGAAGGGACAGGAGGTAACTATGGCTACACCTTC
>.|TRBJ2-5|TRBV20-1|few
CSARGLTQETQYF
TGCAGTGCTAGAGGGCTGACCCAAGAGACCCAGTACTTC
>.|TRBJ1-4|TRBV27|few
CASSFLSGRANEKLFF
TGTGCCAGCAGTTTCCTATCTGGGAGGGCAAATGAAAAACTGTTTTTT
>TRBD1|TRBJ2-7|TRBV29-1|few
CSVERGQGSYEQYF
TGCAGCGTTGAAAGGGGACAGGGATCCTACGAGCAGTACTTC
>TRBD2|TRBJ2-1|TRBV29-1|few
CSVEDRVGSGGYNEQFF
TGCAGCGTTGAAGATCGTGTTGGTAGCGGGGGATACAATGAGCAGTTCTTC
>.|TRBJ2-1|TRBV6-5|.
CASTSPGNEQFF
TGTGCCAGCACCTCCCCGGGAAATGAGCAGTTCTTC
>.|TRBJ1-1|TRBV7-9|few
CASSLAAGLATEAFF
TGTGCCAGCAGCTTAGCGGCAGGGTTGGCCACTGAAGCTTTCTTT
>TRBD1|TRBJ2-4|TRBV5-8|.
CASSFLTGKNIQYF
TGTGCCAGCAGCTTCCTGACAGGGAAAAACATTCAGTACTTC
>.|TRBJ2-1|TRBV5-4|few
CASSQGDLNSDEQFF
TGTGCCAGCAGCCAAGGGGACTTAAACAGCGATGAGCAGTTCTTC
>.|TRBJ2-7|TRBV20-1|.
CSAHASTGRSYEQYF
TGCAGTGCCCACGCATCGACAGGGAGGAGCTACGAGCAGTACTTC
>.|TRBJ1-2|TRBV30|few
CAWSVQGSYGYTF
TGTGCCTGGAGTGTACAGGGTAGCTATGGCTACACCTTC
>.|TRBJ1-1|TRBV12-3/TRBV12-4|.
CASTLYQNTEAFF
TGTGCCAGCACTCTCTACCAGAACACTGAAGCTTTCTTT
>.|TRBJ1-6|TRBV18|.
CASSPLGDVGSPLHF
TGTGCCAGCTCACCGCTAGGGGATGTGGGTTCACCCCTCCACTTT
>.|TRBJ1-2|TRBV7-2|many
CASSLNFFGYTF
TGTGCCAGCAGCTTAAACTTCTTTGGCTACACCTTC
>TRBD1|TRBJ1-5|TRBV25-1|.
CASSARGQGDQPQHF
TGTGCCAGCAGTGCCAGGGGACAGGGCGATCAGCCCCAGCATTTT
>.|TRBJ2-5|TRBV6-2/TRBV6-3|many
CASSYGGFQETQYF
TGTGCCAGCAGTTACGGGGGCTTTCAAGAGACCCAGTACTTC
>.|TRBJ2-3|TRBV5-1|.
CASRAGSTDTQYF
TGCGCCAGCAGGGCTGGGAGCACAGATACGCAGTATTTT
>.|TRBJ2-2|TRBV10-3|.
CAISGADEGTGELFF
TGTGCCATCAGTGGCGCAGACGAAGGCACCGGGGAGCTGTTTTTT
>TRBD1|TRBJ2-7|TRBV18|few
CASSPQGQGRHEQYF
TGTGCCAGCTCACCTCAGGGACAGGGGCGGCACGAGCAGTACTTC
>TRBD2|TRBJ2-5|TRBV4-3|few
CASSQGTGGQETQYF
TGCGCCAGCAGCCAAGGGACGGGGGGGCAAGAGACCCAGTACTTC
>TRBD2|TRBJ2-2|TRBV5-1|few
CASWVGLAANTGELFF
TGCGCCAGCTGGGTCGGACTAGCGGCGAACACCGGGGAGCTGTTTTTT
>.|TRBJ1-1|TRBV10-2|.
CASSEFIIGNTEAFF
TGCGCCAGCAGTGAGTTCATTATCGGGAACACTGAAGCTTTCTTT
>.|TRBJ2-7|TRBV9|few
CASSVDLGSYEQYF
TGTGCCAGCAGCGTAGACCTGGGGTCCTACGAGCAGTACTTC
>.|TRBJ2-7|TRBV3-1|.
CASSQEGTFYEQYF
TGTGCCAGCAGCCAAGAGGGAACGTTCTACGAGCAGTACTTC